The 4 T cell receptor beta chains in this list originate from one sample, sequenced in a study of blood T cell repertoires in COVID-19. TCRdb's table, derived via immunoSEQ multiplex PCR, lists solely in-frame clones and lacks some. The sample contains about 100,000 clones, 91% of which appear only once. Source material: peripheral blood. The receptors were gathered from a human donor in a cohort sampled during active COVID-19.

V and J are TRBV14 and TRBJ2-7; 7 bases match TRBD2. From germline, CDR1 is SGHDN and CDR2 FVKESK. The V segment lost 2 bases and the J segment 0 bases; nucleotides outside the gene matches: 4. This CDR3 has 15 residues. Written as DNA, the CDR3 is TGTGCCAGCAGCCAAATGTGGGGGGGCTCCTACGAGCAGTACTTC. Its translation: CASSQMWGGSYEQYF.

The chain uses TRBV5-1 and TRBJ2-1; D remains unclear. V shed 5 bases and J shed 3 bases, with 9 bases lying between them. This CDR3 comprises 13 residues. The germline V gene encodes CDR1 SGHRS and CDR2 YFSETQ. CDR3 DNA: TGCGCCAGCAGAGGCGGTAACTACAATGAGCAGTTCTTC. Translated: CASRGGNYNEQFF.

The genes are TRBV5-6 and TRBJ2-5; 8 nucleotides align to TRBD2. This CDR3 spans 15 amino acids. V dropped 0 bases and J dropped 5; count of bases not matched to a gene: 6. CDR1 is SGHDT, CDR2 YYEEEE, per germline. The DNA of the CDR3 is TGTGCCAGCAGCTTGGCACCTAGCGGGCTGGAGACCCAGTACTTC. Its translation: CASSLAPSGLETQYF.

V gene TRBV5-4 combines with J gene TRBJ2-1, with D unclear. V was clipped by 2 bases and J by 2 bases, with 11 bases between them. The length of the CDR3 is 15 residues. Germline V gene data show CDR1 as SGHNT and CDR2 as YYREEE (reference sequence). The DNA for the CDR3 is TGTGCCAGCAGCTTCACCGACAAACCCTACAATGAGCAGTTCTTC. This sequence encodes CASSFTDKPYNEQFF.